These 15 T cell receptor beta chains came from one sample sequenced in a study of technical replicates of blood from a handful of donors. The repertoire was sequenced with immunoSEQ multiplex PCR; TCRdb's copy has only in-frame clones and lacks some. This sample has about 13,000 clones, with around 85% found just once. The sequencing input was PBMCs. These receptors all come from a human donor in good health.

This clone was observed a handful of times. This chain connects TRBV10-1 to TRBJ1-2; D unresolved. V lost 4 bases and J 3 bases, leaving 6 bases between the germline ends. The CDR3 totals 12 residues. From germline, CDR1 is WNHNN and CDR2 SYGVQD (reference sequence). The CDR3 protein is CASSAGDYGYTF. Written as DNA, the CDR3 is TGCGCCAGCAGTGCCGGTGACTATGGCTACACCTTC.

This sequence joins TRBV4-1 and TRBJ1-5, with D uncertain. Trimming took 0 bases from V and 4 from J, leaving 10 bases between them. The CDR3 totals 15 residues. Germline V CDR1 and CDR2: MGHRA, YSYEKL. CDR3: CASSQDHAVNQPQHF. DNA of the CDR3: TGCGCCAGCAGCCAAGATCATGCGGTGAATCAGCCCCAGCATTTT.

The J gene is TRBJ2-6, the V gene TRBV6-5, with D unresolved. Trimming cost V 3 bases and J 0 bases, with 9 bases left between them. Germline V CDR1 and CDR2: MNHEY, SVGAGI. The CDR3 runs to 16 residues. DNA of the CDR3: TGTGCCAGCAGTTATAGTCTAACCTCTGGGGCCAACGTCCTGACTTTC. Protein sequence: CASSYSLTSGANVLTF.

V usage is TRBV2 and J usage is TRBJ2-7; 11 bases agree with TRBD1. CDR3 size: 15 residues. Per the germline V gene, CDR1 is SNHLY and CDR2 is FYNNEI. Trimming at V came to 6 bases and at J to 2 bases, leaving 6 bases not matched to a gene. Here the CDR3 reads CASRVGQGETYEQYF. Written as DNA, the CDR3 is TGTGCCAGCAGGGTGGGACAGGGGGAGACCTACGAGCAGTACTTC. The whole variable domain, remainder taken from reference TRBV2 and TRBJ2-7, is EPEVTQTPSHQVTQMGQEVILRCVPISNHLYFYWYRQILGQKVEFLVSFYNNEISEKSEIFDDQFSVERPDGSNFTLKIRSTKLEDSAMYFCASRVGQGETYEQYFGPGTRLTVT.

The rearrangement links TRBV7-8 to TRBJ2-1; 11 bases are shared with TRBD2. This CDR3 comprises 15 residues. Germline CDR1 SGHVS, CDR2 FQNEAQ. The V gene end was trimmed by 4 bases and the J gene end by 6 bases; junction bases not matched to a gene: 5. The CDR3 region is CASSSGTSGVNEQFF. In nucleotides, the CDR3 is TGTGCCAGCAGCTCGGGGACTAGCGGAGTCAATGAGCAGTTCTTC.

The V gene is TRBV7-9, the J gene TRBJ2-1; 8 bases line up with TRBD2. J lost 5 bases, V lost 7 bases, and 10 bases had no gene match. The CDR3 sequence is 15 residues long. The germline V gene encodes CDR1 SEHNR and CDR2 FQNEAQ (reference sequence). The CDR3 reads CASTLTAGENNEQFF. DNA for the CDR3: TGTGCCAGCACCCTTACAGCGGGAGAAAACAATGAGCAGTTCTTC. Using reference TRBV7-9 and TRBJ2-1 for the parts outside the CDR3, the full variable domain is DTGVSQNPRHKITKRGQNVTFRCDPISEHNRLYWYRQTLGQGPEFLTYFQNEAQLEKSRLLSDRFSAERPKGSFSTLEIQRTEQGDSAMYLCASTLTAGENNEQFFGPGTRLTVL.

V usage is TRBV6-6 and J usage is TRBJ2-3; D possibly corresponds to TRBD2 (5 bases). CDR3 size: 15 residues. The germline V gene has CDR1 MNHNY and CDR2 SVGAGI (reference sequence). The germline V and J ends were trimmed by 2 bases and 6 bases, with 15 bases remaining between them. The CDR3 coding sequence is TGTGCCAGCAGTTACGCCCGGACTTTCCAGGATACGCAGTATTTT. Amino acid sequence: CASSYARTFQDTQYF.

This rearrangement joins TRBV5-1 to TRBJ2-7, with D tentatively TRBD1 (6 bases). Germline-derived CDR1 and CDR2 are SGHRS and YFSETQ. The V gene lost 2 bases and the J gene lost 5 bases, with 14 bases spanning the gap. This CDR3 region has 14 residues. The CDR3 region has the DNA TGCGCCAGCAGCTTATGGACAGAGGCCCACGAGCAGTACTTC. This gives the protein CASSLWTEAHEQYF. Full variable domain (missing parts from reference TRBV5-1 and TRBJ2-7): KAGVTQTPRYLIKTRGQQVTLSCSPISGHRSVSWYQQTPGQGLQFLFEYFSETQRNKGNFPGRFSGRQFSNSRSEMNVSTLELGDSALYLCASSLWTEAHEQYFGPGTRLTVT.

This clone appeared a single time. The V and J genes are TRBV28 and TRBJ1-2, with D perhaps matching TRBD1 (5 bases). Trimming shortened V by 0 bases and J by 0 bases, and 11 bases separated the two germline ends. CDR1 is MDHEN and CDR2 is SYDVKM in the germline V gene. The CDR3 consists of 16 residues. The CDR3 nucleotides are TGTGCCAGCAGTTTATGGGGGCAGGCTACTAACTATGGCTACACCTTC. Amino acids: CASSLWGQATNYGYTF.

This clone was seen a few times. This rearrangement joins TRBV7-8 to TRBJ2-4; perhaps TRBD1 as D (6 bases). This CDR3 spans 15 amino acids. Trimming took off 5 bases at V and 3 bases at J, with 14 bases between the two ends. CDR1 and CDR2 (germline): SGHVS, FQNEAQ. In nucleotides, the CDR3 is TGTGCCAGCAGCGGAACAGGGTTCGGCAAAAACATTCAGTACTTC. This sequence encodes CASSGTGFGKNIQYF. Variable domain in full (rest from reference TRBV7-8 and TRBJ2-4): GAGVSQSPRYKVAKRGQDVALRCDPISGHVSLFWYQQALGQGPEFLTYFQNEAQLDKSGLPSDRFFAERPEGSVSTLKIQRTQQEDSAVYLCASSGTGFGKNIQYFGAGTRLSVL.

The chain has TRBV5-5 and TRBJ1-6, with D possibly being TRBD1 (5 bases). The CDR3 totals 13 residues. Germline V CDR1 and CDR2: SGHKS, YYEKEE (reference sequence). The V and J ends lost 2 bases and 5 bases respectively, with 5 bases between them. CDR3 amino acids: CASSFRDNSPLHF. The DNA for the CDR3 is TGTGCCAGCAGCTTCAGGGATAATTCACCCCTCCACTTT.

This chain links TRBV4-1 with TRBJ2-1; D possibly corresponds to TRBD2 (6 bases). The CDR3 is 15 residues long. Trimming shortened V by 4 bases and J by 4 bases, and 14 bases separated the two germline ends. In germline, CDR1 is MGHRA, CDR2 YSYEKL. CDR3: CASSLERAGYNEQFF. The CDR3 region has the DNA TGCGCCAGCAGCCTAGAAAGGGCGGGATACAATGAGCAGTTCTTC.

This clone was counted a single time. The chain recombines TRBV9 with TRBJ2-3; possibly TRBD1 for D (6 bases). V lost 4 bases to trimming and J lost 4 bases, with 13 bases between them. This CDR3 is built from 14 residues. Germline V gives CDR1 SGDLS, CDR2 YYNGEE. CDR3 amino acids: CASSPRDNSDTQYF. In DNA, the CDR3 is TGTGCCAGCAGCCCCAGGGACAACTCAGATACGCAGTATTTT.

The rearrangement uses TRBV29-1 and TRBJ1-3, with 9 bases matching TRBD1. Germline V gene data show CDR1 as SQVTM and CDR2 as ANQGSEA. The CDR3 runs 15 residues. With V trimmed by 3 bases and J by 4 bases, 7 bases remained unmatched. The CDR3 nucleotides read TGCAGCGTTGAGGACAACGGGACAGGGGGAAACACCATATATTTT. The encoded protein is CSVEDNGTGGNTIYF.

V and J are TRBV18 and TRBJ2-7, with 7 bases identical to TRBD1. Trimming removed 6 bases from V and 0 bases from J; junction bases left unmatched: 5. CDR1 and CDR2 (germline): KGHSH, LQKENI. There are 14 residues in the CDR3. CDR3 bases: TGTGCCAGCTCCCCGGGACAGACCTCCTACGAGCAGTACTTC. Amino acid sequence: CASSPGQTSYEQYF. Full variable domain (rest looked up from reference TRBV18 and TRBJ2-7): NAGVMQNPRHLVRRRGQEARLRCSPMKGHSHVYWYRQLPEEGLKFMVYLQKENIIDESGMPKERFSAEFPKEGPSILRIQQVVRGDSAAYFCASSPGQTSYEQYFGPGTRLTVT.